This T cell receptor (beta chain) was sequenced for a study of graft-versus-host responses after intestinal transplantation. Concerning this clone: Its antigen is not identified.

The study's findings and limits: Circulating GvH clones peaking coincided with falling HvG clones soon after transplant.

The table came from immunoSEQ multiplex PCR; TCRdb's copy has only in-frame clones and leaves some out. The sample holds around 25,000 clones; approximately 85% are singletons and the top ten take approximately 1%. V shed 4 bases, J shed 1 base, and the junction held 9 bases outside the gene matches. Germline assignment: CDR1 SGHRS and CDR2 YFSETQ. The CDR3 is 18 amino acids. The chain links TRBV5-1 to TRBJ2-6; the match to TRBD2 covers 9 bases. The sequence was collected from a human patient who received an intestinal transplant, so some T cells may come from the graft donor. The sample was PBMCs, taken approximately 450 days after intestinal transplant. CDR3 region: CASSASGGRGSGANVLTF. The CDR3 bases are TGCGCCAGCAGCGCGAGCGGCGGGAGGGGGTCTGGGGCCAACGTCCTGACTTTC.